A selection of T cell receptor beta chains follows, all from one sample in a study of cytomegalovirus exposure and HLA in healthy donors. Data came from immunoSEQ multiplex PCR; TCRdb stores just in-frame clones and leaves some out. The data hold some 150,000 clones, with about 83% observed a single time. What was sequenced was PBMCs. The receptors here all came from a woman aged 25-40 years in good health and CMV-seronegative. The CDR3 runs from the conserved cysteine through the conserved F or W. Fields, in order: J gene, D gene, V gene, CDR3 protein. D genes are given only for firm matches.

>TRBJ2-3|TRBD2|TRBV5-1
CASSLSLAGSSTDTQYF
>TRBJ2-7|.|TRBV6-4
CASPTRRSGPYEQYF
>TRBJ2-7|TRBD2|TRBV6-5
CASSYSLANYEQYF
>.|TRBD2|TRBV5-1
CASSTSGSSYEQYF
>TRBJ2-2|TRBD2|TRBV30
CAWTSGIGGELFF
>TRBJ1-2|.|TRBV9
CASSSRITKYGYTF
>TRBJ1-3|.|TRBV5-4
CASSLVGGGNTIYF
>TRBJ1-2|.|TRBV6-1
CASSEKRTENYGYTF
>TRBJ2-7|.|TRBV7-8
CASSLKGNIVPDEQYF
>TRBJ2-2|TRBD2|TRBV28
CASNLSSGSTTGELFF
>TRBJ2-7|.|TRBV10-1
CASSESAGNAYEQYF
>TRBJ2-3|TRBD1|TRBV5-8
CASDPDRSTDTQYF
>TRBJ1-2|TRBD1|TRBV19
CASRRTGDYYGYTF
>TRBJ1-2|TRBD1|TRBV5-1
CASSLGQGGYTF
>TRBJ2-7|.|TRBV28
CASSSYRSYEQYF
>TRBJ2-4|.|TRBV19
CASSMGTLAKNIQYF
>TRBJ2-7|TRBD2|TRBV5-1
CASSQLAGGVYEQYF
>TRBJ2-5|TRBD2|TRBV6-6
CASSYEPAGRQETQYF
>TRBJ1-1|.|TRBV5-4
CASSPRQLPLSGTEAFF
>TRBJ2-2|TRBD2|TRBV5-1
CASSHTSGRAGGELFF
>TRBJ2-2|TRBD2|TRBV4-1
CASSQGGLAGVGTGELFF
>TRBJ1-2|.|TRBV7-2
CASSSEGGGFYGYTF
>TRBJ2-2|.|TRBV18
CASSPGGWTGELFF
>TRBJ1-5|.|TRBV19
CASSIVQGGGNQPQHF
>TRBJ2-1|.|TRBV6-1
CASSDPRGASYNEQFF
>TRBJ1-2|TRBD1|TRBV27
CASSSRGTGDYGYTF
>TRBJ2-1|.|TRBV10-3
CAISRLDGNNEQFF
>TRBJ1-2|.|TRBV18
CASSPPYGTSKPGYTF
>TRBJ2-3|TRBD1|TRBV7-2
CASSLGQGLRDTQYF